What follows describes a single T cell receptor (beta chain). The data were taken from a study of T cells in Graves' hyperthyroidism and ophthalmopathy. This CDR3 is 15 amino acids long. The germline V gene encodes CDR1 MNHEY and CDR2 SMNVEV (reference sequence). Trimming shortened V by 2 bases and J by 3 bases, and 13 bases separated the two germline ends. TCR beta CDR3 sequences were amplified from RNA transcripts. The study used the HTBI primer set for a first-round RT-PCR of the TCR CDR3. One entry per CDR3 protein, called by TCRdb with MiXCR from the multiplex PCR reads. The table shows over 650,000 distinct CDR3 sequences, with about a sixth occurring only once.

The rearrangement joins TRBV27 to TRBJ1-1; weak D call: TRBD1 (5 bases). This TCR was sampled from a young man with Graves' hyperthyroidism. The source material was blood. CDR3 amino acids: CASSLLPGRDTEAFF. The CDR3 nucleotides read TGTGCCAGCAGTTTACTGCCAGGGCGGGACACTGAAGCTTTCTTT.